The 15 T cell receptor beta chains given below trace back to one sample, sequenced in a study of blood T cell repertoires in COVID-19. Some clones are missing from TCRdb's copy, which holds only in-frame ones; the method was immunoSEQ multiplex PCR. The sample consists of 300,000 to 400,000 clones, 90% of them appearing once. Sequenced material: peripheral blood. The receptor source for this set is a woman in her twenties or thirties with COVID-19, enrolled during active disease.

On this clone: The germline gene is not matched at one end of the junction; a read error may be the cause. The CDR3 DNA sequence: TGTGCCAGCAGATTGGTGGGACAGGGTCAAGAGACCCAGTACTTC. Protein product: CASRLVGQGQETQYF. The J gene is TRBJ2-5, the V gene TRBV5-4; 9 positions match TRBD1. Germline values: CDR1 SGHNT, CDR2 YYREEE (reference sequence). CDR3 length: 15 amino acids.

A remark on this clone: The identical CDR3 is also encoded by other nucleotide sequences in the sample. The gene calls are TRBV27 and TRBJ1-1; no definite D call. This CDR3 contains 13 residues. The V gene's germline CDR1 is MNHEY and CDR2 SMNVEV (reference sequence). V was clipped by 0 bases and J by 1 base, with 3 bases between them. CDR3 bases: TGTGCCAGCAGTTTATCCAGGAACACTGAAGCTTTCTTT. Translating gives CASSLSRNTEAFF.

The chain employs TRBV29-1 and TRBJ2-7; TRBD1 agrees at 8 bases. The CDR3 runs to 13 residues. Per the germline V gene, CDR1 is SQVTM and CDR2 is ANQGSEA. Trimming cost V 5 bases and J 6 bases; bases outside gene matches: 9. In DNA form, the CDR3 reads TGCAGCGTTTATGGCAGGGGGCTAAGCGAGCAGTACTTC. Protein product: CSVYGRGLSEQYF.

This clone came up many times. This chain joins TRBV19 and TRBJ2-2, with 8 bases matching TRBD1. From germline, CDR1 is LNHDA and CDR2 SQIVND (reference sequence). CDR3 length equals 15 residues. With 7 bases clipped from V and 5 bases from J, the junction kept 9 bases outside the gene matches. This chain's CDR3 is CASTSETGVTGELFF. The CDR3 DNA reads TGTGCCAGTACGTCAGAGACAGGGGTTACCGGGGAGCTGTTTTTT. The complete variable domain, with remaining parts taken from reference TRBV19 and TRBJ2-2, reads DGGITQSPKYLFRKEGQNVTLSCEQNLNHDAMYWYRQDPGQGLRLIYYSQIVNDFQKGDIAEGYSVSREKKESFPLTVTSAQKNPTAFYLCASTSETGVTGELFFGEGSRLTVL.

The chain joins TRBV5-4 to TRBJ2-4, with D possibly being TRBD2 (6 bases). The CDR3 runs 15 residues. From germline, CDR1 is SGHNT and CDR2 YYREEE (reference sequence). V was trimmed by 0 bases and J by 3 bases, leaving 10 bases between them. This CDR3 reads CASSLDSGYKNIQYF. The CDR3 region has the DNA TGTGCCAGCAGCTTGGACAGCGGGTACAAAAACATTCAGTACTTC.

This chain uses TRBV25-1 with TRBJ1-6, with unresolved D. V lost 4 bases and J 8 bases, leaving 15 bases between the germline ends. Germline CDR1 and CDR2: MGHDK and SYGVNS. The CDR3 loop spans 15 amino acids. The CDR3 protein is CASSGHGEGYSPLHF. The CDR3 DNA reads as TGTGCCAGCAGTGGACACGGAGAGGGATATTCACCCCTCCACTTT.

The chain combines TRBV4-2 with TRBJ2-3; TRBD1 matches at 8 bases. The CDR3 loop spans 17 amino acids. The germline gives CDR1 LGHNA, CDR2 YNFKEQ. The V segment lost 0 bases and the J segment 4 bases; nucleotides outside the gene matches: 9. The CDR3 is CASSQEVAGGVPDTQYF. Here the CDR3 DNA reads TGTGCCAGCAGCCAAGAGGTGGCAGGGGGCGTACCAGATACGCAGTATTTT.

The chain has TRBV5-4 and TRBJ1-3; TRBD1 might be the D (5 bases). From germline, CDR1 is SGHNT and CDR2 YYREEE (reference sequence). With 2 bases removed from V and 2 bases from J, the gap between germline ends came to 14 bases. CDR3 length: 16 residues. This CDR3 is CASSFGGGSTGNTIYF. The CDR3 nucleotides are TGTGCCAGCAGCTTTGGGGGAGGTTCTACTGGAAACACCATATATTTT.

The chain employs TRBV9 and TRBJ1-6; a weak D match, TRBD1 (6 bases). Germline V CDR1 and CDR2: SGDLS, YYNGEE. This CDR3 comprises 15 residues. Trimming took 5 bases from V and 3 from J, leaving 12 bases between them. CDR3 sequence reads: CASSLGQNYNSPLHF. CDR3 DNA: TGTGCCAGCAGTCTAGGACAGAACTATAATTCACCCCTCCACTTT. Full variable domain (outside the CDR3, taken from reference TRBV9 and TRBJ1-6): DSGVTQTPKHLITATGQRVTLRCSPRSGDLSVYWYQQSLDQGLQFLIQYYNGEERAKGNILERFSAQQFPDLHSELNLSSLELGDSALYFCASSLGQNYNSPLHFGNGTRLTVT.

The chain is built from TRBV29-1 and TRBJ1-1; D gene uncertain. Trimming left V 4 bases short and J 0 bases short, with 9 bases between. Germline-derived CDR1 and CDR2 are SQVTM and ANQGSEA. The CDR3 is made up of 13 amino acids. This CDR3 is CSVAQRMNTEAFF. In DNA, the CDR3 is TGCAGCGTTGCTCAGAGGATGAACACTGAAGCTTTCTTT. The full variable domain, in which reference TRBV29-1 and TRBJ1-1 provide the parts outside the CDR3, is SAVISQKPSRDICQRGTSLTIQCQVDSQVTMMFWYRQQPGQSLTLIATANQGSEATYESGFVIDKFPISRPNLTFSTLTVSNMSPEDSSIYLCSVAQRMNTEAFFGQGTRLTVV.

This chain uses TRBV19 with TRBJ1-2, with D perhaps matching TRBD1 (6 bases). V lost 3 bases and J 3 bases, leaving 11 bases between the germline ends. The CDR3 is made up of 14 amino acids. Germline V CDR1 and CDR2: LNHDA, SQIVND (reference sequence). The CDR3 region is CASSMAGVDYGYTF. The CDR3 region has the DNA TGTGCCAGTAGTATGGCAGGGGTCGACTATGGCTACACCTTC.

This chain uses TRBV10-1 with TRBJ1-6, with TRBD1 as a possible D gene (5 bases). CDR1 is WNHNN and CDR2 is SYGVQD in the germline V gene (reference sequence). The V gene lost 6 bases and the J gene lost 7 bases, with 13 bases spanning the gap. The CDR3 length is 14 residues. CDR3 amino acids: CASSRDRWNSPLHF. CDR3 DNA: TGCGCCAGCAGCCGCGACAGATGGAATTCACCCCTCCACTTT.

The chain has TRBV10-3 and TRBJ1-4; D is ambiguous. The ends were cut back, 0 bases at V and 8 bases at J, with 4 bases in the middle. The CDR3 extends over 12 amino acids. Germline-derived CDR1 and CDR2 are ENHRY and SYGVKD. The CDR3 DNA reads TGTGCCATCAGTGAGTCCGAGGAAAAACTGTTTTTT. Encoded protein: CAISESEEKLFF.

The chain is built from TRBV5-4 and TRBJ2-1, with TRBD1 matching 8 bases. The V and J ends lost 2 bases and 3 bases, in that order; junction bases with no gene match: 4. The germline V gene encodes CDR1 SGHNT and CDR2 YYREEE (reference sequence). The CDR3 spans 15 residues. CDR3 DNA: TGTGCCAGCAGCTTTAGGACAGGGAACTACAATGAGCAGTTCTTC. This sequence encodes CASSFRTGNYNEQFF. Filled out from reference TRBV5-4 and TRBJ2-1, the complete variable domain reads ETGVTQSPTHLIKTRGQQVTLRCSSQSGHNTVSWYQQALGQGPQFIFQYYREEENGRGNFPPRFSGLQFPNYSSELNVNALELDDSALYLCASSFRTGNYNEQFFGPGTRLTVL.

Comments on this clone: This specimen includes other DNA sequences encoding the same CDR3. The J gene is TRBJ2-7, the V gene TRBV18; 11 bases match TRBD1. With 6 bases clipped from V and 5 bases from J, the junction kept 3 bases outside the gene matches. CDR3 size: 13 residues. Germline CDR1 is KGHSH and CDR2 is LQKENI. Here the CDR3 DNA reads TGTGCCAGCTCCCCGGGACAGGGGGACGAGCAGTACTTC. It specifies CASSPGQGDEQYF.